The clone carrying this TCR beta chain came up many times. Sample-barcoded 5' priming and a J-beta primer mix drove a second PCR of about 7 to 12 cycles. TCRdb processed the 5' RACE reads anew with MiXCR; each CDR3 protein has one entry. The profile covers about 700,000 distinct CDR3 sequences, with 32% appearing a single time and less than 20% taken by the ten largest. This sample stems from a study of blood T cells in healthy people across ages. Germline-derived CDR1 and CDR2 are DFQATT and SNEGSKA (reference sequence). V lost 6 bases to trimming and J lost 2 bases, with 15 bases between them. This CDR3 spans 14 amino acids.

The receptor was isolated from a woman older than 75 in good health. This chain uses TRBV20-1 with TRBJ2-3, with TRBD2 as a possible D gene (5 bases). The sequencing sample was made of blood. The CDR3 coding sequence is TGCAGTGCCAGTACGATAGCGTTCACAGATACGCAGTATTTT. This gives the protein CSASTIAFTDTQYF.